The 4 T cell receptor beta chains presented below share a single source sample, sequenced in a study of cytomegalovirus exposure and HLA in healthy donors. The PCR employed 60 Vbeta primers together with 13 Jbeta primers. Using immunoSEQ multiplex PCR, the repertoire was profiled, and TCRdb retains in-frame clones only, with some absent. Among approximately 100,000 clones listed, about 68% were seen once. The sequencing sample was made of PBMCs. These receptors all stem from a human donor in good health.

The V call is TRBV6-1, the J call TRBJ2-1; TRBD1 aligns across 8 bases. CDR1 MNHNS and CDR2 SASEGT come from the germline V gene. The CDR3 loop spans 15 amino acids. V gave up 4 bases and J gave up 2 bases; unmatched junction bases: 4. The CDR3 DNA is TGTGCCAGCAGTGGACAGGGGCCCGCCTACAATGAGCAGTTCTTC. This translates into CASSGQGPAYNEQFF.

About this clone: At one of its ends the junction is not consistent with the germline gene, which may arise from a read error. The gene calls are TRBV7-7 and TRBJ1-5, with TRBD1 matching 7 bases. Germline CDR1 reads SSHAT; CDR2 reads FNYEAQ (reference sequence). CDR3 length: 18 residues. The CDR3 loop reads CASSLTGTAPFSNQPQHF. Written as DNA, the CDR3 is TGTGCTAGCAGCTTAACTGGGACAGCACCCTTCAGCAATCAGCCCCAGCATTTT.

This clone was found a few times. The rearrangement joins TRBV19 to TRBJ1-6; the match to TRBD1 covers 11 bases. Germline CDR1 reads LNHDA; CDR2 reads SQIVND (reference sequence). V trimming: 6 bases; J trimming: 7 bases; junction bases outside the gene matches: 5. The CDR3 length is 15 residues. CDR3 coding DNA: TGTGCCAGTAGACCGGGACAGGGGGGGAATTCACCCCTCCACTTT. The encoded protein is CASRPGQGGNSPLHF.

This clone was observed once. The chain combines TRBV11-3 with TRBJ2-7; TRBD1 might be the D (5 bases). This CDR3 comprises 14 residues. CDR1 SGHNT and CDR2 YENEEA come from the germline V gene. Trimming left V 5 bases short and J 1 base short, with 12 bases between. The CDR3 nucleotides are TGTGCCAGCAGCCTCGGCAGGGCTTCCTACGAGCAGTACTTC. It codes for CASSLGRASYEQYF. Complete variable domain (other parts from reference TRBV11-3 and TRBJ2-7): EAGVVQSPRYKIIEKKQPVAFWCNPISGHNTLYWYLQNLGQGPELLIRYENEEAVDDSQLPKDRFSAERLKGVDSTLKIQPAELGDSAVYLCASSLGRASYEQYFGPGTRLTVT.